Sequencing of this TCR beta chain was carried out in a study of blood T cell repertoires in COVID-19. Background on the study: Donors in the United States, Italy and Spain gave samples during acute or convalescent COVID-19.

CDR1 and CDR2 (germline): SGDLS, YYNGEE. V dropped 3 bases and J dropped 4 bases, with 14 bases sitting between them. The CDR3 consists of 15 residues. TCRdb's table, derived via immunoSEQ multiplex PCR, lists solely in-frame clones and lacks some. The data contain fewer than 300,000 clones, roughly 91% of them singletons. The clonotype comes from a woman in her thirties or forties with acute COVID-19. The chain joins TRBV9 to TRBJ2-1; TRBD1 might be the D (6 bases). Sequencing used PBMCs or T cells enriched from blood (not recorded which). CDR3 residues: CASSGTGTPYNEQFF. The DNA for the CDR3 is TGTGCCAGCAGCGGAACCGGGACACCTTACAATGAGCAGTTCTTC.